These 18 T cell receptor beta chains originate from one sample sequenced in a study of blood T cell repertoires in COVID-19. This table comes from immunoSEQ multiplex PCR, and its TCRdb copy is limited to in-frame clones, with some not included. The table has 250,000 to 400,000 clones, around 88% seen once. Sequencing used peripheral blood. Receptors were obtained from a woman aged 25 to 45 with COVID-19, enrolled during active disease.

The CDR3 protein is CASSHLGRGKIEAFF. The CDR3, as DNA: TGTGCCAGCAGCCATCTTGGGAGGGGCAAGATTGAAGCTTTCTTT. The V and J genes are TRBV7-9 and TRBJ1-1; D possibly corresponds to TRBD1 (5 bases). The CDR3 runs 15 residues. V was clipped by 5 bases and J by 7 bases, with 20 bases between them. Germline loops: CDR1 SEHNR, CDR2 FQNEAQ (reference sequence).

V gene TRBV5-1 combines with J gene TRBJ1-2, with D possibly being TRBD1 (5 bases). Trimming took off 3 bases at V and 7 bases at J, with 10 bases between the two ends. CDR3 length: 12 amino acids. CDR1 and CDR2 from the germline V gene are SGHRS and YFSETQ. CDR3 sequence reads: CASSSRGGGYTF. DNA of the CDR3: TGCGCCAGCAGCTCCCGCGGGGGTGGCTACACCTTC.

The sample holds a few counts of this clone. The sample carries other DNA sequences with the same CDR3. This chain connects TRBV7-9 to TRBJ2-5, with 10 bases lining up with TRBD1. Germline loops: CDR1 SEHNR, CDR2 FQNEAQ (reference sequence). The CDR3 has 14 amino acids. The V segment lost 5 bases and the J segment 5 bases; nucleotides outside the gene matches: 5. The CDR3 DNA sequence: TGTGCCAGCAGCAGACAGGGGGCTGGGGAGACCCAGTACTTC. This sequence encodes CASSRQGAGETQYF.

This chain links TRBV6-6 with TRBJ2-5; 14 nucleotides align to TRBD2. This CDR3 contains 15 residues. Germline V gene lookup returns CDR1 MNHNY and CDR2 SVGAGI (reference sequence). The junction had 6 bases not matched to a gene; V was cut back by 5 bases and J by 7 bases. The CDR3 region has the DNA TGTGCCAGCAGTCAGGGGACTAGCGGGGGCCGGACCCAGTACTTC. Protein: CASSQGTSGGRTQYF.

This chain links TRBV29-1 with TRBJ1-5; D gene ambiguous. Germline V CDR1 and CDR2: SQVTM, ANQGSEA. V was clipped by 1 base and J by 2 bases, with 12 bases between them. The CDR3 spans 15 residues. Here the CDR3 reads CSVEVAGAGNQPQHF. CDR3 nucleotide sequence: TGCAGCGTTGAAGTTGCGGGAGCGGGCAATCAGCCCCAGCATTTT.

This chain uses TRBV5-4 with TRBJ2-3; 8 positions agree with TRBD1. CDR3 length equals 13 residues. Unmatched junction bases numbered 3, after V lost 4 bases and J lost 5 bases. The germline V gene has CDR1 SGHNT and CDR2 YYREEE (reference sequence). CDR3 loop: CASSPTGGDTQYF. Here the CDR3 DNA reads TGTGCCAGCAGCCCTACAGGGGGAGATACGCAGTATTTT.

The CDR3 sequence is CASSLFIEGETQYF. CDR3 sequence (DNA): TGCGCCAGCAGCTTGTTTATAGAGGGAGAGACCCAGTACTTC. This rearrangement joins TRBV5-1 to TRBJ2-5; a possible D gene is TRBD2 (5 bases). Trimming shortened V by 1 base and J by 4 bases, and 11 bases separated the two germline ends. CDR1 SGHRS and CDR2 YFSETQ come from the germline V gene. The CDR3 sequence is 14 residues long.

This sequence joins TRBV5-1 and TRBJ1-5, with 9 bases identical to TRBD1. CDR1 and CDR2 from the germline V gene are SGHRS and YFSETQ. V lost 1 base and J lost 7; bases outside the gene matches: 6. The CDR3 covers 15 residues. CDR3 sequence reads: CASSLLPGQGQPQHF. Here the CDR3 DNA reads TGCGCCAGCAGCTTGTTACCGGGACAGGGACAGCCCCAGCATTTT.

The genes are TRBV4-1 and TRBJ2-2, with D maybe TRBD2 (5 bases). Trimming shortened V by 11 bases and J by 1 base, and 17 bases separated the two germline ends. Germline V lookup: CDR1 MGHRA, CDR2 YSYEKL. This CDR3 comprises 15 residues. DNA for the CDR3: TGCGCCGTCAGCACCGGGGTGATGAACACCGGGGAGCTGTTTTTT. Residues: CAVSTGVMNTGELFF.

The chain has TRBV6-5 and TRBJ1-3; D remains ambiguous. The CDR3 sequence is 15 residues long. V shed 5 bases and J shed 4 bases, with 15 bases lying between them. Germline CDR1 reads MNHEY; CDR2 reads SVGAGI. The CDR3: CASSTEAGSGNTIYF. The CDR3 DNA reads as TGTGCCAGCAGTACTGAGGCGGGTTCCGGAAACACCATATATTTT.

This clone was counted once. CDR3 sequence reads: CASSQGLWNQPQHF. CDR3 nucleotides: TGTGCCAGCAGCCAAGGACTATGGAATCAGCCCCAGCATTTT. The chain employs TRBV14 and TRBJ1-5, with D hard to call. The CDR3 covers 14 residues. Germline CDR1 SGHDN, CDR2 FVKESK. The V gene lost 1 base and the J gene lost 4 bases, with 8 bases spanning the gap. Filled out from reference TRBV14 and TRBJ1-5, the complete variable domain reads EAGVTQFPSHSVIEKGQTVTLRCDPISGHDNLYWYRRVMGKEIKFLLHFVKESKQDESGMPNNRFLAERTGGTYSTLKVQPAELEDSGVYFCASSQGLWNQPQHFGDGTRLSIL.

This chain links TRBV11-3 with TRBJ2-1; tentatively, D is TRBD1 (5 bases). V was trimmed by 0 bases and J by 6 bases, leaving 9 bases between them. Germline V gene sequence: CDR1 SGHNT, CDR2 YENEEA. The CDR3 runs 14 residues. The CDR3 DNA reads as TGTGCCAGCAGCTTAGATCAAGACAGCAATGAGCAGTTCTTC. Amino acid sequence: CASSLDQDSNEQFF.

The gene calls are TRBV11-3 and TRBJ1-1; 7 positions match TRBD1. Germline-derived CDR1 and CDR2 are SGHNT and YENEEA. The ends lost 6 bases at V and 2 bases at J; junction bases unmatched: 3. This CDR3 region has 13 residues. The CDR3 protein is CASRGDSNTEAFF. The CDR3 coding sequence is TGTGCCAGCAGAGGGGACAGCAACACTGAAGCTTTCTTT.

This chain joins TRBV10-1 and TRBJ2-4; possibly TRBD2 for D (5 bases). Germline lookup yields CDR1 WNHNN and CDR2 SYGVQD (reference sequence). Trimming took 6 bases from V and 0 from J, leaving 12 bases between them. There are 15 residues in the CDR3. The DNA for the CDR3 is TGCGCCAGCAGGTCGACTATTCTAGCCAAAAACATTCAGTACTTC. Protein: CASRSTILAKNIQYF.

This clone showed up just once. The chain combines TRBV6-5 with TRBJ2-2; the D gene is possibly TRBD2 (5 bases). The CDR3 extends over 16 amino acids. V lost 2 bases to trimming and J lost 0 bases, with 10 bases between them. Germline assignment: CDR1 MNHEY and CDR2 SVGAGI. The CDR3 nucleotides read TGTGCCAGCAGTTACCCCAACGGGGCGAACACCGGGGAGCTGTTTTTT. Its protein is CASSYPNGANTGELFF.

This clone was counted once. The chain recombines TRBV10-3 with TRBJ1-1, with 8 bases aligning to TRBD1. Germline V gene data show CDR1 as ENHRY and CDR2 as SYGVKD. The V and J ends lost 6 bases and 5 bases, in that order; junction bases with no gene match: 5. CDR3 length: 13 residues. The CDR3 coding sequence is TGTGCCATCAGCCAGGGGGCTGAGACTGAAGCTTTCTTT. It specifies CAISQGAETEAFF.

This clone was found a few times. The chain links TRBV15 to TRBJ2-6; D not resolved. The CDR3 has 17 residues. V gave up 3 bases and J gave up 0 bases, with 12 bases separating them. The V gene's germline CDR1 is LNHNV and CDR2 YYDKDF (reference sequence). For the CDR3, the DNA is TGTGCCACCAGCAGGGCTGCCTTAAGCTCTGGGGCCAACGTCCTGACTTTC. Translation: CATSRAALSSGANVLTF.

CDR3 sequence: CASSLRGQGTTGELFF. CDR3 sequence (DNA): TGTGCCAGCTCACTACGGGGACAGGGGACGACCGGGGAGCTGTTTTTT. The chain links TRBV18 to TRBJ2-2, with 10 bases matching TRBD1. V was clipped by 4 bases and J by 5 bases; unmatched bases: 7. CDR1 is KGHSH and CDR2 is LQKENI in the germline V gene. The CDR3 sequence is 16 residues long.